This paragraph reports one TCR beta chain. The data are from a study of T cells expressing NK-cell markers. With the 5' RACE reads reprocessed, TCRdb shows one record per CDR3 protein and no DNA. This table holds about 460,000 distinct CDR3 sequences. Germline lookup yields CDR1 SGDLS and CDR2 YYNGEE. The CDR3 sequence is 14 residues long. The chain carries TRBV9 and TRBJ2-7; TCRdb names TRBD2, which stays unverified in the absence of DNA. Sequencing was done on a sample of blood T cells: a sorted CD56 or NKG2C T cell subset, CD4+ or CD8+ T cells, or bulk PBMC T cells (not recorded which). The receptor was isolated from a woman between 45 and 65 years old in good health. This chain's CDR3 is CASSVDGSRSEQYF.